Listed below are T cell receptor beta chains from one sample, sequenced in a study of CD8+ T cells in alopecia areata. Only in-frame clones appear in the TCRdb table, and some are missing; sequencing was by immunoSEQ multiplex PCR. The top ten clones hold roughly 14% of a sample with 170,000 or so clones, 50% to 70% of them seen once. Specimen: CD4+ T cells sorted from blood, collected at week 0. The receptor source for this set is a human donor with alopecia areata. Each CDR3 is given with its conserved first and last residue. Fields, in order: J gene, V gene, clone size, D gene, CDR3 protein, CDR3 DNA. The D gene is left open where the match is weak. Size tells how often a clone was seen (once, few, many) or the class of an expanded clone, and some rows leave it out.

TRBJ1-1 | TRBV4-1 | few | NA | CASSQDGGAVYTEAFF | TGCGCCAGCAGCCAAGACGGGGGGGCTGTTTACACTGAAGCTTTCTTT
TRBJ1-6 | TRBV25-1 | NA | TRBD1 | CASSEGGGALYNSPLHF | TGTGCCAGCAGCGAAGGAGGGGGCGCGCTCTATAATTCACCCCTCCACTTT
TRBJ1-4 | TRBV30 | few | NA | CAWSVLRLDEKLFF | TGTGCCTGGAGTGTTCTTAGGCTGGATGAAAAACTGTTTTTT
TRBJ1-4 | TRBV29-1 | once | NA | CSVELWGVNEKLFF | TGCAGCGTTGAACTCTGGGGAGTTAATGAAAAACTGTTTTTT
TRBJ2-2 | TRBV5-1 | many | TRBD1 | CASSGSTGNPGELFF | TGCGCCAGCAGCGGATCGACAGGGAACCCCGGGGAGCTGTTTTTT
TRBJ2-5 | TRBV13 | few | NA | CASSPRSAIGTQYF | TGTGCCAGCAGCCCGAGGTCAGCCATAGGGACCCAGTACTTC
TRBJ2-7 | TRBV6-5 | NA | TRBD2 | CASSLAGGPYEQYF | TGTGCCAGCAGTTTAGCGGGGGGCCCCTACGAGCAGTACTTC
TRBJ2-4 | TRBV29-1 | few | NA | CSVEGRAKNIQYF | TGCAGCGTTGAAGGAAGAGCCAAAAACATTCAGTACTTC
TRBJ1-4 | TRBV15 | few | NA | CATSATGQLNEKLFF | TGTGCCACCAGCGCCACGGGACAACTTAATGAAAAACTGTTTTTT
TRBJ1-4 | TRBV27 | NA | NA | CASSLGGPPEKLFF | TGTGCCAGCAGTTTAGGAGGGCCCCCTGAAAAACTGTTTTTT
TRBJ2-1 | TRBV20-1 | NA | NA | CSARDGVARIF | TGCAGTGCTAGAGATGGGGTCGCTCGGATCTTC
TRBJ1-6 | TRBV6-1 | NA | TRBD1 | CASSEVRGPVSPLHF | TGTGCCAGCAGTGAAGTAAGGGGGCCGGTTTCACCCCTCCACTTT
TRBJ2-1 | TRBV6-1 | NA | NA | CASGTRYNEQFF | TGTGCCAGCGGGACAAGGTACAATGAGCAGTTCTTC
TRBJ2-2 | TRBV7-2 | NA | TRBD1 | CASSYGTGFTGELFF | TGTGCCAGCAGCTACGGGACAGGGTTCACCGGGGAGCTGTTTTTT
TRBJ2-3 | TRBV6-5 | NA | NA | CASRLTEPDTQYF | TGTGCCAGCAGGTTGACAGAGCCAGATACGCAGTATTTT
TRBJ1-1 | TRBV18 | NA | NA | CASSPNFAEQAFF | TGTGCCAGCTCACCAAATTTCGCAGAACAAGCTTTCTTT
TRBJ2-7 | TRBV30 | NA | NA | CAWSVRGTTAAGQYF | TGTGCCTGGTCTGTAAGGGGAACAACGGCCGCTGGGCAGTACTTC
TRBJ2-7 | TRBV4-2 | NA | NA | CASSQTETRYEQYF | TGTGCCAGCAGCCAAACCGAAACGAGGTACGAGCAGTACTTC
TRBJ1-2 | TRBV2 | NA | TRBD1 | CASSESGQAYGYTF | TGTGCCAGCAGTGAATCGGGACAGGCCTATGGCTACACCTTC
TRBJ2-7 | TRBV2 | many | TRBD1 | CASSTRDRPTSF | TGTGCCAGCAGTACCCGGGACAGACCTACTAGCTTC
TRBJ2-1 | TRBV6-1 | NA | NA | CASSLFQGSYNEQFF | TGTGCCAGCAGCCTATTTCAGGGTTCCTACAATGAGCAGTTCTTC
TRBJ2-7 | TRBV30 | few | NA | CAWSAFDRSSYEQYF | TGTGCCTGGAGTGCATTCGACAGGAGCTCCTACGAGCAGTACTTC
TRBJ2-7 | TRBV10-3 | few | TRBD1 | CAISEGPGTGFGATSEQYF | TGTGCCATCAGTGAAGGTCCCGGGACAGGGTTTGGGGCAACCTCCGAGCAGTACTTC
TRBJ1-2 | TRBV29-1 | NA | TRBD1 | CSVDTGGGYGYTF | TGCAGCGTGGACACAGGGGGCGGCTATGGCTACACCTTC
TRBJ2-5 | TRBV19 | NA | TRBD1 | CASSTGAPRGSQYF | TGTGCCAGTAGCACAGGGGCTCCCCGCGGATCCCAGTACTTC
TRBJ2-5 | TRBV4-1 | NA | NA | CASSRTPTEQETQYF | TGCGCCAGCAGCAGGACCCCGACAGAGCAAGAGACCCAGTACTTC
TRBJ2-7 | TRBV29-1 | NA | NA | CSVLTVSYEQYF | TGCAGCGTCCTGACAGTCTCCTACGAGCAGTACTTC
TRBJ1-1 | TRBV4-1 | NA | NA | CASSQEPGLSNTEAFF | TGCGCCAGCAGCCAAGAGCCGGGACTCTCGAACACTGAAGCTTTCTTT
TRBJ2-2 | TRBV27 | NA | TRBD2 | CASSLGTSGGAAGELFF | TGTGCCAGCAGTTTAGGGACTAGCGGGGGGGCCGCCGGGGAGCTGTTTTTT